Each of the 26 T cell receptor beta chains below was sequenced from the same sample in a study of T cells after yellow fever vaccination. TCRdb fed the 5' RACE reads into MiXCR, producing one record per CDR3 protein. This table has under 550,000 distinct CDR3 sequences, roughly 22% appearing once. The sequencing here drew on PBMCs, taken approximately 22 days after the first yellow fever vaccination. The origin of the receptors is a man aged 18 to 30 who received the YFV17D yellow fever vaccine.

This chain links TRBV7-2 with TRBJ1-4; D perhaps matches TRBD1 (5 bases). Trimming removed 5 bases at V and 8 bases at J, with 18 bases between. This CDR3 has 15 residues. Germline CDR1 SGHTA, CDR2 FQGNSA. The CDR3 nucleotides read TGTGCCAGCAGCCCGGGGCATATCGGGGGGGAAAAACTGTTTTTT. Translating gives CASSPGHIGGEKLFF.

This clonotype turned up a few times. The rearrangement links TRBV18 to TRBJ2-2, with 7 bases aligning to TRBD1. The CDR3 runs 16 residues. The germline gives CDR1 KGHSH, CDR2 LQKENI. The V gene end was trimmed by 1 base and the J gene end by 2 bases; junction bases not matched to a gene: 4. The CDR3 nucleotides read TGTGCCAGCTCACCACAGGGGGCGAAAAACACCGGGGAGCTGTTTTTT. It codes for CASSPQGAKNTGELFF.

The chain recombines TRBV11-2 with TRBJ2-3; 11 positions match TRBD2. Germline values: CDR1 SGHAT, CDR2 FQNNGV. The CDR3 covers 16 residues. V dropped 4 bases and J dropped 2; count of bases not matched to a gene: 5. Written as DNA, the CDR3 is TGTGCCAGCAGCTCCCGACTAGCGGGAAACACAGATACGCAGTATTTT. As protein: CASSSRLAGNTDTQYF.

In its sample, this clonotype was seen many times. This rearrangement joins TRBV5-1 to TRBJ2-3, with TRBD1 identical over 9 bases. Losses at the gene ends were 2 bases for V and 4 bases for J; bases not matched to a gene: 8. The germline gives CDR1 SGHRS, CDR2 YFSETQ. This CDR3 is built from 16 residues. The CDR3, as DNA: TGCGCCAGCAGCTTTACAGGGGGCATTTCTCCAGATACGCAGTATTTT. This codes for CASSFTGGISPDTQYF.

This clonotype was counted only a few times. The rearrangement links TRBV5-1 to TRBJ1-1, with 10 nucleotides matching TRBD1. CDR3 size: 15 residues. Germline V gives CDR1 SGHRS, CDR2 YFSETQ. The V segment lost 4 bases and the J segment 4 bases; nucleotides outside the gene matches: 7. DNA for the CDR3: TGCGCCAGCAGCGGTGGGACAGGGGAACGCACTGAAGCTTTCTTT. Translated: CASSGGTGERTEAFF.

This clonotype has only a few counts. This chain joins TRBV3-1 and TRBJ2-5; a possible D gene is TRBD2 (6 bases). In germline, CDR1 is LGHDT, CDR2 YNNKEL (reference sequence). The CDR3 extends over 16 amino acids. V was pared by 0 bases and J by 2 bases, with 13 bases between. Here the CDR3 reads CASSQDREFPQETQYF. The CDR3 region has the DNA TGTGCCAGCAGCCAAGATCGGGAGTTCCCTCAAGAGACCCAGTACTTC.

This chain's CDR3 is CAWSTGVGQPQHF. The DNA of the CDR3 is TGTGCCTGGAGCACTGGGGTGGGTCAGCCCCAGCATTTT. This chain connects TRBV30 to TRBJ1-5; D gene ambiguous. This CDR3 is built from 13 residues. Germline CDR1 is GTSNPN and CDR2 is SVGIG (reference sequence). Trimming took 3 bases from V and 6 from J, leaving 12 bases between them.

In nucleotides, the CDR3 is TGTGCCAGCAGCTTAGGGCTAGACGAAAACATTCAGTACTTC. Residues: CASSLGLDENIQYF. V usage is TRBV7-8 and J usage is TRBJ2-4, with no clear D. Trimming removed 1 base from V and 5 bases from J, with 9 bases in between. Germline lookup yields CDR1 SGHVS and CDR2 FQNEAQ. CDR3 size: 14 residues.

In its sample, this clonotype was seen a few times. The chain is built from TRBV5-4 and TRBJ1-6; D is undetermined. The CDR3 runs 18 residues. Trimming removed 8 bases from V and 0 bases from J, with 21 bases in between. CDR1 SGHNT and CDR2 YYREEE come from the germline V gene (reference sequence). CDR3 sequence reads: CASTAGTGISSYNSPLHF. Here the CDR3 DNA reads TGTGCCAGTACGGCGGGCACTGGAATAAGCTCCTATAATTCACCCCTCCACTTT.

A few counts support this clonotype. The CDR3 bases are TGCAGTGCGGAAGACAGGGCGATCTATGGCTACACCTTC. Its translation is CSAEDRAIYGYTF. The chain is built from TRBV20-1 and TRBJ1-2; 7 nucleotides agree with TRBD1. The germline gives CDR1 DFQATT, CDR2 SNEGSKA (reference sequence). V gave up 6 bases and J gave up 4 bases; unmatched junction bases: 8. This CDR3 contains 13 residues.

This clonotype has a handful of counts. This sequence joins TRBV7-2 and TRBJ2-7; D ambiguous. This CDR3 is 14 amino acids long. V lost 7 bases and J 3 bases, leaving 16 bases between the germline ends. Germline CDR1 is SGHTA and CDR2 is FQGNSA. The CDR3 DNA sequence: TGTGCCAGCACCTTTACCGTCCTATACTACGAGCAGTACTTC. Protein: CASTFTVLYYEQYF.

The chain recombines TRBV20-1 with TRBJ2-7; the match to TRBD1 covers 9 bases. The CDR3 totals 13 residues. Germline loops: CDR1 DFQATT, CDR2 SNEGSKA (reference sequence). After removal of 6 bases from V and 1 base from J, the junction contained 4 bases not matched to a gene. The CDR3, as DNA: TGCAGTGCAACCGGGACAGGGTCCTACGAGCAGTACGTC. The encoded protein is CSATGTGSYEQYV.

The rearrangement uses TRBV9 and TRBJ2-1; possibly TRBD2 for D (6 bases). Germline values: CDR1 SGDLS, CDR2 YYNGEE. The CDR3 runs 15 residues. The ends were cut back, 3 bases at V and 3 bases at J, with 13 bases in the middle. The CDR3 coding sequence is TGTGCCAGCAGCGCGGGGGAACGACTCTACAATGAGCAGTTCTTC. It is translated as CASSAGERLYNEQFF.

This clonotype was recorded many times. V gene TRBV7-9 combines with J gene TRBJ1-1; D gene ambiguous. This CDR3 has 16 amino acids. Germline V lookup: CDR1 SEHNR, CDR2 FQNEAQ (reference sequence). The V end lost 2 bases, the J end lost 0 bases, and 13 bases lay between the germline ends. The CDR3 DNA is TGTGCCAGCAGCTTACCTGGGCTGGGCATGAACACTGAAGCTTTCTTT. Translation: CASSLPGLGMNTEAFF.

The CDR3 loop reads CSVVSINYGYTF. The CDR3 DNA is TGCAGCGTTGTTAGCATTAACTATGGCTACACCTTC. The chain is built from TRBV29-1 and TRBJ1-2; D gene unclear. Germline CDR1 and CDR2: SQVTM and ANQGSEA. The CDR3 has 12 residues. V lost 4 bases and J 1 base, leaving 7 bases between the germline ends.

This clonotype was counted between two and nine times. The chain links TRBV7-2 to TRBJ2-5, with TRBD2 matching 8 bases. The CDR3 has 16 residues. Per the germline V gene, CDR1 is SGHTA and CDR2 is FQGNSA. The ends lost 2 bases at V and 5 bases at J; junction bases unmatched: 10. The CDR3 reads CASSLSGGLLRETQYF. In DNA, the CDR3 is TGTGCCAGCAGCTTAAGCGGGGGCTTACTCAGGGAGACCCAGTACTTC.

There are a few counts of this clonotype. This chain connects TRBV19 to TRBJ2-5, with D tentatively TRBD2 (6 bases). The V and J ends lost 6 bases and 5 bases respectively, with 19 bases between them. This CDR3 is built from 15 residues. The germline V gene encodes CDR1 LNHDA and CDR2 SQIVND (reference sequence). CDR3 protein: CASSNSHGGWETQYF. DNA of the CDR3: TGTGCCAGTAGCAACTCACACGGAGGGTGGGAGACCCAGTACTTC.

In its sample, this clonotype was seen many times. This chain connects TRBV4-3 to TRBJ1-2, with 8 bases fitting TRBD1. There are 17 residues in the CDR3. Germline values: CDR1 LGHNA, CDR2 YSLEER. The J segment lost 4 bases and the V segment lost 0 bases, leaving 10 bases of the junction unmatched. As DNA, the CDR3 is TGCGCCAGCAGCCAAGAAGCCGCGACAGGGGTTAGCTATGGCTACACCTTC. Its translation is CASSQEAATGVSYGYTF.

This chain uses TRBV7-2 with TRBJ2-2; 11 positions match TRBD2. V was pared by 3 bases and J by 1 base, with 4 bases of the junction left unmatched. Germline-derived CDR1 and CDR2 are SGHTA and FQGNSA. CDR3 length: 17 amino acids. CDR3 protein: CASSFPGLAVNTGELFF. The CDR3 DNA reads TGTGCCAGCAGCTTCCCGGGACTAGCGGTGAACACCGGGGAGCTGTTTTTT.

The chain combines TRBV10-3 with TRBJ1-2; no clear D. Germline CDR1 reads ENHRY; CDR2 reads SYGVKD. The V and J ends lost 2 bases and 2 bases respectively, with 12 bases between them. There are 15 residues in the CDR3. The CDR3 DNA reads TGTGCCATCAGTGAGCGGGAGGAGGACAACTATGGCTACACCTTC. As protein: CAISEREEDNYGYTF.

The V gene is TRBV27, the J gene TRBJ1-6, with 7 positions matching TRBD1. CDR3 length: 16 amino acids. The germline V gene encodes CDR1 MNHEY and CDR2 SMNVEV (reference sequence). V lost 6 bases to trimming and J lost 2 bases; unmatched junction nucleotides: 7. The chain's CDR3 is CASRRTGTAYNSPLHF. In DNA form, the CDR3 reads TGTGCCAGCAGAAGGACAGGAACTGCCTATAATTCACCCCTCCACTTT.

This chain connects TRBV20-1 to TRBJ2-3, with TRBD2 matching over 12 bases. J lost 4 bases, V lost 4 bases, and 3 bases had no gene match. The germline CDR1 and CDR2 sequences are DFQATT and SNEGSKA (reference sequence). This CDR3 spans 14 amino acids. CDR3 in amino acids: CSANLAGGADTQYF. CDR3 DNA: TGCAGTGCTAACCTAGCGGGAGGGGCAGATACGCAGTATTTT.

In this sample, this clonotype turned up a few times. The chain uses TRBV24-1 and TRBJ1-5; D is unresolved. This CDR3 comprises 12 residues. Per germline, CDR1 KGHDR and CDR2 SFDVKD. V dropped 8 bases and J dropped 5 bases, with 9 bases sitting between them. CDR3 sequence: CATNRKHQPQHF. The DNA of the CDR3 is TGTGCCACCAACAGAAAACATCAGCCCCAGCATTTT.

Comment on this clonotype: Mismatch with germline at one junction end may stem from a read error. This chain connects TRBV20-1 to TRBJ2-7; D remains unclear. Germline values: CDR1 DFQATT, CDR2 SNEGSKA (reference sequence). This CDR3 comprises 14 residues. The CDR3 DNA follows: TGCAGTGCTAGTAGTATCGATCGGTCCTACGGGCAGTACTTC. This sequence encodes CSASSIDRSYGQYF.

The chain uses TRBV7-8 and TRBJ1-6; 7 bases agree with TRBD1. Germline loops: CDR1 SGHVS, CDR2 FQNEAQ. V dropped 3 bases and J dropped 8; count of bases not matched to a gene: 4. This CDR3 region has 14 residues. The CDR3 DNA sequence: TGTGCCAGCAGCTTCGAGGGGGCGTATTCACCCCTCCACTTT. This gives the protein CASSFEGAYSPLHF.

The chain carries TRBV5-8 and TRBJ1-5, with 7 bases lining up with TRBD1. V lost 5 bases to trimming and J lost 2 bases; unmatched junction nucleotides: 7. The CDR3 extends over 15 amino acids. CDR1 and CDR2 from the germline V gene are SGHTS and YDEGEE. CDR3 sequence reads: CASREYRGGNQPQHF. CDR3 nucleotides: TGTGCCAGCAGGGAATACAGGGGTGGCAATCAGCCCCAGCATTTT.